This TCR beta chain originates from a study of T cells in Graves' hyperthyroidism and ophthalmopathy. This clonotype came up a few times. The CDR3 loop spans 19 amino acids. The germline V gene has CDR1 LNHDA and CDR2 SQIVND (reference sequence). V dropped 1 base and J dropped 1; count of bases not matched to a gene: 14. Amplification targeted TCR beta CDR3 regions from RNA transcripts. Initially, a first-round RT-PCR of the TCR CDR3 employed the HTBI primer set. MiXCR, applied by TCRdb to the multiplex PCR reads, yields one record per CDR3 protein. Altogether about 250,000 distinct CDR3 sequences are present, roughly 22% being singletons, with the ten largest covering about a third.

The sample was blood. The chain carries TRBV19 and TRBJ2-7, with 9 bases lining up with TRBD2. The TCR sequence derives from a woman aged 40 to 50 with Graves' ophthalmopathy. This chain's CDR3 is CASSIVVAGVPRRSYEQYF. The DNA for the CDR3 is TGTGCCAGTAGTATAGTTGTAGCGGGAGTCCCCCGGAGGTCCTACGAGCAGTACTTC.